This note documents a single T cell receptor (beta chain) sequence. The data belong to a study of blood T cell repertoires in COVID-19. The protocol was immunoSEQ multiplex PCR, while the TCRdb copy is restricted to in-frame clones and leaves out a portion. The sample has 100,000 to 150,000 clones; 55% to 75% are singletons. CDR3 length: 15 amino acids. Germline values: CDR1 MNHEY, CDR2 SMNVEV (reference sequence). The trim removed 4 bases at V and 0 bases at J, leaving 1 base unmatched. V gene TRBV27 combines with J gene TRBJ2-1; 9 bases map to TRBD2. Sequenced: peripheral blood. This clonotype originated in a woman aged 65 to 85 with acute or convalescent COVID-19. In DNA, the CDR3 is TGTGCCAGCAGTTCTAGCGGGACCTCCTACAATGAGCAGTTCTTC. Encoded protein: CASSSSGTSYNEQFF.